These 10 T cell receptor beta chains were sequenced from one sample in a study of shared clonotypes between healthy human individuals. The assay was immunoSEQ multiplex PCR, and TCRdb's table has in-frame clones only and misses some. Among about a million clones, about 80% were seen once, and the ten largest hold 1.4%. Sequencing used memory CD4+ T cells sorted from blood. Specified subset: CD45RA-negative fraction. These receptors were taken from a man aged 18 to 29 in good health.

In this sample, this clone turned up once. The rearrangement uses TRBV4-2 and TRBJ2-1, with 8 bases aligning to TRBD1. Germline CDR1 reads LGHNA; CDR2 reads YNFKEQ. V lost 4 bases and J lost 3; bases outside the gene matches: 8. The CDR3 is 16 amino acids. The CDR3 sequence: CASSLTGTGLYNEQFF. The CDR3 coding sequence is TGTGCCAGCAGCCTAACCGGGACAGGCCTCTACAATGAGCAGTTCTTC.

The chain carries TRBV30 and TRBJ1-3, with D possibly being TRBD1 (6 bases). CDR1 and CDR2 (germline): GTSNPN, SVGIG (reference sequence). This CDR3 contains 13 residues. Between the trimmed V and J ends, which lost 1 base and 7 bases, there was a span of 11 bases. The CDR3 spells CAWSGTGLNTIYF. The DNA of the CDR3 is TGTGCCTGGAGTGGAACAGGGCTTAACACCATATATTTT.

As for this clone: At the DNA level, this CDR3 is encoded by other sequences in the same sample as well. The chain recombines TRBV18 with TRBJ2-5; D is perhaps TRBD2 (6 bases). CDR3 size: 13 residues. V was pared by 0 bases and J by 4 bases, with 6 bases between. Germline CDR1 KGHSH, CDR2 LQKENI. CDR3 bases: TGTGCCAGCTCACCACCGGGGGGAGAGACCCAGTACTTC. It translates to CASSPPGGETQYF. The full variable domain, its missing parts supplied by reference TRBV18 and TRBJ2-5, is NAGVMQNPRHLVRRRGQEARLRCSPMKGHSHVYWYRQLPEEGLKFMVYLQKENIIDESGMPKERFSAEFPKEGPSILRIQQVVRGDSAAYFCASSPPGGETQYFGPGTRLLVL.

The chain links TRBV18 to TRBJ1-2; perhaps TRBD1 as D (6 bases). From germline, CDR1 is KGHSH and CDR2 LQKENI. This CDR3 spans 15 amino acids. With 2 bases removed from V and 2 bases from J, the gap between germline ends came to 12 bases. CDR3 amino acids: CASSPILGGNYGYTF. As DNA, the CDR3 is TGTGCCAGCTCACCAATACTAGGGGGAAACTATGGCTACACCTTC.

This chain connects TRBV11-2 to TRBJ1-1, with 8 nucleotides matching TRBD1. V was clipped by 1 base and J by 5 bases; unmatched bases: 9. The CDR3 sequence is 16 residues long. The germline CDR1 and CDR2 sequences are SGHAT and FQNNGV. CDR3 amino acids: CASSLGGYRGSTEAFF. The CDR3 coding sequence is TGTGCCAGCAGCTTAGGGGGGTACAGGGGGAGTACTGAAGCTTTCTTT. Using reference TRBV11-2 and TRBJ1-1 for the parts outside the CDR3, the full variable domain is EAGVAQSPRYKIIEKRQSVAFWCNPISGHATLYWYQQILGQGPKLLIQFQNNGVVDDSQLPKDRFSAERLKGVDSTLKIQPAKLEDSAVYLCASSLGGYRGSTEAFFGQGTRLTVV.

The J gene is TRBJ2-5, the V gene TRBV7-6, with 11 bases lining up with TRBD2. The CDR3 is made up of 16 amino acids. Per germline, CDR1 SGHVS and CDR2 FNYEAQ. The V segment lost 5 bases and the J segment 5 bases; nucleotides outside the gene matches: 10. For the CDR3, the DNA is TGTGCCAGCAGCGTAACTCTTAGCGGGGGGGTTGAGACCCAGTACTTC. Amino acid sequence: CASSVTLSGGVETQYF.

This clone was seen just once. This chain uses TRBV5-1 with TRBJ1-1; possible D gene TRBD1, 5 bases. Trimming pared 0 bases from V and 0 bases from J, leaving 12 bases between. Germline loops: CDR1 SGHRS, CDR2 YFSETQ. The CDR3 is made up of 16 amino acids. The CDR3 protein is CASSLVPGGVNTEAFF. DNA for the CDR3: TGCGCCAGCAGCTTGGTCCCCGGGGGGGTGAACACTGAAGCTTTCTTT. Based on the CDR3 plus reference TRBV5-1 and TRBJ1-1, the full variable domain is KAGVTQTPRYLIKTRGQQVTLSCSPISGHRSVSWYQQTPGQGLQFLFEYFSETQRNKGNFPGRFSGRQFSNSRSEMNVSTLELGDSALYLCASSLVPGGVNTEAFFGQGTRLTVV.

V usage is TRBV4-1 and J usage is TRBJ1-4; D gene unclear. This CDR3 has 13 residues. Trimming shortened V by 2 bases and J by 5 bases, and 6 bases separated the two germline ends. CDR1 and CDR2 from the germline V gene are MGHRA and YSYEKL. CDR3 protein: CASSQRPNEKLFF. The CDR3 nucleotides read TGCGCCAGCAGCCAACGGCCGAATGAAAAACTGTTTTTT.

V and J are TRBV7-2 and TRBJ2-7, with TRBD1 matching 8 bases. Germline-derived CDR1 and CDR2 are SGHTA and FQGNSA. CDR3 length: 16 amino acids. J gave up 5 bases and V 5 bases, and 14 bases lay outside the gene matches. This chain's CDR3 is CASSVTATGAFNEQYF. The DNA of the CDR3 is TGTGCCAGCAGCGTCACAGCGACAGGGGCTTTCAACGAGCAGTACTTC.

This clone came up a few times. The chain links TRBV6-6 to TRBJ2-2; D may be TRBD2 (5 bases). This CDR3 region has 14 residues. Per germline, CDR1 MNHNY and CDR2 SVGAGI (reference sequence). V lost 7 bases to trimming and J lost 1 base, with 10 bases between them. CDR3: CASTRDLNTGELFF. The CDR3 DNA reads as TGTGCCAGCACTCGGGATTTGAACACCGGGGAGCTGTTTTTT.